This entry features one T cell receptor (beta chain) sequence. Trimming pared 0 bases from V and 3 bases from J, leaving 9 bases between. The CDR3 consists of 15 residues. The germline CDR1 and CDR2 sequences are MGHRA and YSYEKL. This entry comes from a study of blood T cell repertoires in COVID-19. The data were produced by immunoSEQ multiplex PCR, yet TCRdb's version contains in-frame clones alone and is incomplete. This table has 200,000 to 250,000 clones, 92% appearing once. This TCR was sampled from a man aged 25 to 40 with acute or convalescent COVID-19. Source material: peripheral blood. The chain couples TRBV4-1 to TRBJ2-1; D uncertain. The CDR3 region has the DNA TGCGCCAGCAGCCAAGATAGCACCGGCTACAATGAGCAGTTCTTC. Translating it yields CASSQDSTGYNEQFF.